Listed below are T cell receptor beta chains from one sample, sequenced in a study of Graves' ophthalmopathy and Graves' hyperthyroidism. One entry per CDR3 protein, called by TCRdb with MiXCR from the multiplex PCR reads. This table has about 740,000 distinct CDR3 sequences, 40% appearing once. Sequenced input: peripheral blood. Receptor source: an adult man with Graves' ophthalmopathy. Each CDR3 is given with its conserved first and last residue. Fields, in order: CDR3 length, V gene, J gene, D gene, clone size, CDR3 DNA, CDR3 protein. The D gene is left open where the match is weak. The size entry is marked missing in some rows and otherwise reads once, few, many or a size class.

14,TRBV7-9,TRBJ1-2,NA,few,TGTGCCAGCAGCTCTACAGAAACTAACTATGGCTACACCTTC,CASSSTETNYGYTF
14,TRBV19,TRBJ2-5,NA,NA,TGTGCCAGTAGTATAGAGTTAGGTCTGGAGACCCAGTACTTC,CASSIELGLETQYF
12,TRBV29-1,TRBJ2-5,NA,many,TGCAGCGTTGAACTCCTGGGCGGGACCCAGTACTTC,CSVELLGGTQYF
15,TRBV19,TRBJ1-5,NA,many,TGTGCCAGTAGCTCGTCAGGGACAATAAATCAGCCCCAGCATTTT,CASSSSGTINQPQHF
13,TRBV2,TRBJ1-2,NA,NA,TGTCCCAGGACAGTTAAGGGGGACTATGGCTACACCTTC,CPRTVKGDYGYTF
10,TRBV25-1,TRBJ1-4,NA,NA,TGCGCCAGCAGGAAGGAAAAACTGTTTTTT,CASRKEKLFF
15,TRBV10-3,TRBJ1-5,NA,many,TGTGCCATCAGTGAGTCAGAAGGGGTTGCTCAGCCCCAGCATTTT,CAISESEGVAQPQHF
14,TRBV24-1,TRBJ1-5,NA,many,TGTGCCAGCTCAAGGGCGCGGGGCAATCAGCCCCAGCATTTT,CASSRARGNQPQHF
14,TRBV20-1,TRBJ2-7,NA,NA,TGCAGTGCTAGTAGCACAGGCCTCTCCTACGAGCAGTACTTC,CSASSTGLSYEQYF
13,TRBV9,TRBJ2-7,TRBD1,many,TGTGCCAGCAGCGTGACAGGGGGCGGCGAGCAGTACTTC,CASSVTGGGEQYF
15,TRBV20-1,TRBJ1-2,NA,NA,TGCAGTGCTAGAGATGTCCAGGGCCGGGCCTATGGCTACACCTTC,CSARDVQGRAYGYTF
15,TRBV7-2,TRBJ1-6,TRBD1,many,TGTGCCAGCAGCTCACCACAGGGGTTGCATTCACCCCTCCACTTT,CASSSPQGLHSPLHF
17,TRBV5-1,TRBJ2-6,NA,many,TGCGCCAGCAGCTTGGACGGTAGGGGCTCTGGGGCCAACGTCCTGACTTTC,CASSLDGRGSGANVLTF
15,TRBV7-8,TRBJ1-3,NA,many,TGTGCCAGCAGCTTAATTTCGGGACGTACGAACACCATATATTTT,CASSLISGRTNTIYF
9,TRBV7-9,TRBJ2-6,NA,NA,TGTGCCAGCAGCTTAGTCGGGGCTTTT,CASSLVGAF
14,TRBV5-5,TRBJ1-5,TRBD1,NA,TGTGCCAGCAGCTTAACAGGGGACTCTCAGCCCCAGCATTTT,CASSLTGDSQPQHF
14,TRBV29-1,TRBJ1-2,NA,many,TGCAGCGTTGCCAGTTCGGAGCTACTAGGTGGCTACACCTTC,CSVASSELLGGYTF
12,TRBV7-9,TRBJ2-7,NA,many,TGTGCCAGCAGCCCAGTCGGGTCCGAGCAGTACTTC,CASSPVGSEQYF
13,TRBV5-5,TRBJ1-1,NA,few,TGTGCCAGCAGCCTTACAGTCTACACTGAAGCTTTCTTT,CASSLTVYTEAFF
13,TRBV20-1,TRBJ2-7,NA,few,TGCAGTGCCTCTACTTTGTCCGTCTACGAGCAGTACTTC,CSASTLSVYEQYF
16,TRBV7-2,TRBJ1-1,NA,many,TGTGCCAGCAGCAAAGGCAGAGGGGTTTTCGGCACTGAAGCTTTCTTT,CASSKGRGVFGTEAFF
15,TRBV9,TRBJ1-1,NA,many,TGTGCCAGCAGCGTAGCAGCAGGGGTGAACACTGAAGCTTTCTTT,CASSVAAGVNTEAFF
16,TRBV7-2,TRBJ2-7,TRBD2,few,TGTGCCAGCAGCCCGCCAATACTAGCGCCCCACCACGAGCAGTACTTC,CASSPPILAPHHEQYF
13,TRBV9,TRBJ1-2,NA,NA,TGTGCCAGCAGCGTAGGAGCGGGGGATGGCTACACCTTC,CASSVGAGDGYTF
18,TRBV7-9,TRBJ2-6,NA,NA,TGTGCCAGCAGCTCCCTAGAGGGTACACTATCTGGGGCCAACGTCCTGACTTTC,CASSSLEGTLSGANVLTF
13,TRBV19,TRBJ2-7,NA,few,TGTGCCAGTAGTGGGGCCGATGCCTACGAGCAGTACTTC,CASSGADAYEQYF
13,TRBV19,TRBJ1-1,NA,many,TGTGCCAGTGGAAGGACGGCGAACACTGAAGCTTTCTTT,CASGRTANTEAFF
16,TRBV19,TRBJ2-5,TRBD2,NA,TGTGCCAGTGCTCCGCCTAGGACTAGCGGGGAAGAGACCCAGTACTTC,CASAPPRTSGEETQYF
13,TRBV25-1,TRBJ2-2,NA,NA,TGTGCCAGCAGCACGGCCTACACCGGGGAGCTGGTTTTT,CASSTAYTGELVF
11,TRBV29-1,TRBJ1-2,NA,many,TGCAGCGTTGAATTGCAGGATGGCTACACCTTC,CSVELQDGYTF